This TCR beta chain comes out of a study of blood T cell repertoires in COVID-19. Across the whole study: PBMCs, B-cell-depleted T cells, or T cells provided the cDNA or gDNA that made up the material.

This CDR3 is 14 amino acids long. After removal of 3 bases from V and 3 bases from J, the junction contained 6 bases not matched to a gene. Germline CDR1 GTSNPN, CDR2 SVGIG (reference sequence). Data came from immunoSEQ multiplex PCR; TCRdb stores just in-frame clones and leaves some out. The top ten hold around 3.2% of the sample, which has 200,000 or so clones, approximately 92% seen once. The chain is built from TRBV30 and TRBJ1-1; 8 bases line up with TRBD1. Sequenced: PBMCs or T cells enriched from blood (not recorded which). This receptor was identified in a woman aged 18-29 years in a cohort exposed to, infected with or recovered from COVID-19 (not recorded which). The CDR3 is CAWSHKTGDTEAFF. The CDR3 coding sequence is TGTGCCTGGAGCCATAAGACAGGGGACACTGAAGCTTTCTTT. Full variable domain (missing parts from reference TRBV30 and TRBJ1-1): SQTIHQWPATLVQPVGSPLSLECTVEGTSNPNLYWYRQAAGRGLQLLFYSVGIGQISSEVPQNLSASRPQDRQFILSSKKLLLSDSGFYLCAWSHKTGDTEAFFGQGTRLTVV.